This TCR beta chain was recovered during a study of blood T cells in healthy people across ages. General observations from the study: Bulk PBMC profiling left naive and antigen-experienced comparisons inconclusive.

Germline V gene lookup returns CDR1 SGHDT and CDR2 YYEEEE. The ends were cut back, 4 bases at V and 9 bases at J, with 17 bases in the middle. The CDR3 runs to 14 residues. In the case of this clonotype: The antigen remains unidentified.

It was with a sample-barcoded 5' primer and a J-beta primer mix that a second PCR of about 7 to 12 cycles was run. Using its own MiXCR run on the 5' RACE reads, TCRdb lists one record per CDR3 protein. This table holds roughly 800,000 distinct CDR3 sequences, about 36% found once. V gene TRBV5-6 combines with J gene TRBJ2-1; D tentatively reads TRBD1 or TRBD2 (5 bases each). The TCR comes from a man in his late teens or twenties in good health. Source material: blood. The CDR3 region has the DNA TGTGCCAGCAGCCCCCGGGACCCCCTTTCTGAGCAGTTCTTC. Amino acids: CASSPRDPLSEQFF. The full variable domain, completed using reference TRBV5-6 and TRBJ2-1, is DAGVTQSPTHLIKTRGQQVTLRCSPKSGHDTVSWYQQALGQGPQFIFQYYEEEERQRGNFPDRFSGHQFPNYSSELNVNALLLGDSALYLCASSPRDPLSEQFFGPGTRLTVL.